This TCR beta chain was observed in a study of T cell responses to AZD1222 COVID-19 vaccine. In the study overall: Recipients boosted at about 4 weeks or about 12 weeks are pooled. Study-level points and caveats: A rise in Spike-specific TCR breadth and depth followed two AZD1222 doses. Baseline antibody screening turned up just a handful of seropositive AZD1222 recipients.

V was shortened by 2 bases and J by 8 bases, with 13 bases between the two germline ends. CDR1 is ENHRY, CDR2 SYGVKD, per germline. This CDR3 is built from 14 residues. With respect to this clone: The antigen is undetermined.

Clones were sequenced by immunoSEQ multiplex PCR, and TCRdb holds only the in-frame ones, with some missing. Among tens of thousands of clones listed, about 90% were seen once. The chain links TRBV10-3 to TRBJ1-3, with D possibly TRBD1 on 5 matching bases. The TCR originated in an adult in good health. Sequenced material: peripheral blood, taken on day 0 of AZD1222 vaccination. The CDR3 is CAISEPGTADTIYF. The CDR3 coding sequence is TGTGCCATCAGTGAGCCCGGGACCGCCGACACCATATATTTT.